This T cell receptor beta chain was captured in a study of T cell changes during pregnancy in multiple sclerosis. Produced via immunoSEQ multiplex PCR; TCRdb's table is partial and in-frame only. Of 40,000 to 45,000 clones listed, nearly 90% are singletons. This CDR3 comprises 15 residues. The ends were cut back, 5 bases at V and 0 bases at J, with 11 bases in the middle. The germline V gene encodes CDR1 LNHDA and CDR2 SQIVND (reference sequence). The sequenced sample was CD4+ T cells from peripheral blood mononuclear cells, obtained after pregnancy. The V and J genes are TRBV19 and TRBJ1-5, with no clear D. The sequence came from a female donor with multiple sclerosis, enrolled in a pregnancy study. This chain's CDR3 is CASSPLRVSNQPQHF. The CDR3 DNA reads TGTGCCAGTAGTCCCCTGAGAGTTAGCAATCAGCCCCAGCATTTT.